This T cell receptor (beta chain) was sequenced during a study of T cells after yellow fever vaccination. Overall study results and limits: One caveat is that FACS-sorted repertoires could contain abundant clonotypes contaminating from the bulk population. Detected again after the booster were most primary-vaccination clones, at about 96% CD4 and 70% to 90% CD8.

Trimming left V 9 bases short and J 0 bases short, with 10 bases between. Germline loops: CDR1 KGHDR, CDR2 SFDVKD. The CDR3 is made up of 14 amino acids. A single record per CDR3 protein comes from TCRdb applying MiXCR to the 5' RACE reads. The profile shows 200,000 to 300,000 distinct CDR3 sequences, approximately 6.7% of them singletons. With respect to this clonotype: The antigen is not known.

The TCR sequence derives from a man aged 30 to 39 who received the YFV17D yellow fever vaccine. Sequencing was performed on CD4+ T cells sorted from PBMCs, taken on the day of the yellow fever booster vaccination. The chain couples TRBV24-1 to TRBJ2-2; no reliable D call. As DNA, the CDR3 is TGTGCCACCGGCGGAAACTCGAACACCGGGGAGCTGTTTTTT. This translates into CATGGNSNTGELFF.